One sample yielded the 12 T cell receptor beta chains listed below, sequenced in a study of neurological immune-mediated disorders. MiXCR, applied by TCRdb to the 5' RACE reads, yields one record per CDR3 protein. In the table there are 120,000 or so distinct CDR3 sequences, around 3% of which are singletons. Sample: PBMCs. These receptor sequences come from a woman aged 25 to 39 with multiple sclerosis.

This clonotype was recorded many times. The chain couples TRBV19 to TRBJ2-7; D possibly corresponds to TRBD1 (5 bases). V dropped 5 bases and J dropped 2 bases, with 16 bases sitting between them. The CDR3 length is 15 residues. CDR1 is LNHDA and CDR2 is SQIVND in the germline V gene (reference sequence). For the CDR3, the DNA is TGTGCCAGTAGTCACAACCCGGCAGGGCCCTACGAGCAGTACTTC. Protein sequence: CASSHNPAGPYEQYF.

The chain is built from TRBV20-1 and TRBJ2-3; D remains ambiguous. This CDR3 spans 14 amino acids. Between the trimmed V and J ends, which lost 0 bases and 0 bases, there was a span of 7 bases. Germline V gives CDR1 DFQATT, CDR2 SNEGSKA (reference sequence). The CDR3 coding sequence is TGCAGTGCTAGAGAGGATACTAGCACAGATACGCAGTATTTT. Amino acids: CSAREDTSTDTQYF.

This clonotype was seen ten or more times. This rearrangement joins TRBV28 to TRBJ2-7; 7 bases are shared with TRBD2. Trimming removed 3 bases from V and 3 bases from J; junction bases left unmatched: 8. CDR1 and CDR2 (germline): MDHEN, SYDVKM. The CDR3 is 15 amino acids. CDR3 coding DNA: TGTGCCAGCAGTTTTGGGGGAGGGATAGTCTACGAGCAGTACTTC. Protein product: CASSFGGGIVYEQYF.

This clonotype was picked up many times. The chain uses TRBV5-6 and TRBJ1-1; the match to TRBD1 covers 9 bases. The CDR3 has 21 amino acids. The V and J ends lost 4 bases and 0 bases, in that order; junction bases with no gene match: 22. Per germline, CDR1 SGHDT and CDR2 YYEEEE. DNA for the CDR3: TGTGCCAGCAGCGTGCACGTTTGGGGGACAGGGAGGGGAACCATGAACACTGAAGCTTTCTTT. Translating it yields CASSVHVWGTGRGTMNTEAFF.

This clonotype was seen repeatedly, ten times or more. V is TRBV14 and J is TRBJ1-1; D remains ambiguous. The CDR3 is made up of 15 amino acids. CDR1 and CDR2 from the germline V gene are SGHDN and FVKESK. The V end lost 4 bases, the J end lost 4 bases, and 16 bases lay between the germline ends. The CDR3 DNA reads as TGTGCCAGCAGCCGCTTCACGGGAGGGTCCACTGAAGCTTTCTTT. This translates into CASSRFTGGSTEAFF.

There are a few counts of this clonotype. The rearrangement uses TRBV6-1 and TRBJ2-1; D is perhaps TRBD1 (6 bases). V shed 8 bases and J shed 4 bases, with 12 bases lying between them. The CDR3 has 13 amino acids. CDR1 and CDR2 from the germline V gene are MNHNS and SASEGT. The CDR3 spells CASGGPTYNEQFF. As DNA, the CDR3 is TGTGCCAGCGGGGGCCCTACTTACAATGAGCAGTTCTTC.

This clonotype has a count of ten or more. A junction end diverges from the germline sequence, so it may reflect a read error. V is TRBV10-3 and J is TRBJ2-5; 9 bases align to TRBD1. The CDR3 totals 13 residues. Germline values: CDR1 ENHRY, CDR2 SYGVKD. CDR3: CAINEDRGETQYF. CDR3 bases: TGTGCCATCAATGAGGACAGGGGAGAGACCCAGTACTTC.

This clonotype was counted ten times or more. The CDR3: CSAPFYMGQETQYF. The CDR3 nucleotides read TGCAGTGCTCCATTTTACATGGGGCAAGAGACCCAGTACTTC. This rearrangement joins TRBV20-1 to TRBJ2-5; D uncertain. With 5 bases removed from V and 2 bases from J, the gap between germline ends came to 15 bases. The CDR3 length is 14 residues. Germline V gives CDR1 DFQATT, CDR2 SNEGSKA (reference sequence).

This rearrangement joins TRBV19 to TRBJ2-7; 7 bases match TRBD2. The CDR3 consists of 14 residues. Germline V CDR1 and CDR2: LNHDA, SQIVND (reference sequence). The V gene end was trimmed by 8 bases and the J gene end by 7 bases; junction bases not matched to a gene: 14. The CDR3 DNA follows: TGTGCCAGTGGGGCGCCGGCGGGAGTGGGGGAGCAGTACTTC. Amino acids: CASGAPAGVGEQYF.

This clonotype was seen many times. The rearrangement joins TRBV29-1 to TRBJ2-3; D not resolved. The germline V and J ends were trimmed by 5 bases and 4 bases, with 16 bases remaining between them. Germline loops: CDR1 SQVTM, CDR2 ANQGSEA. This CDR3 contains 14 residues. The CDR3: CSVIGEIPADTQYF. The CDR3 DNA sequence: TGCAGCGTTATCGGAGAAATACCAGCAGATACGCAGTATTTT.

The sample holds many counts of this clonotype. CDR3 DNA: TGTGCCAGCAGCGTAGGTAGGGTTGCCGGGGAGCTGTTTTTT. Translated: CASSVGRVAGELFF. V usage is TRBV9 and J usage is TRBJ2-2; D unresolved. Trimming cost V 0 bases and J 6 bases, with 9 bases left between them. From germline, CDR1 is SGDLS and CDR2 YYNGEE. The CDR3 has 14 residues.

This chain connects TRBV4-3 to TRBJ2-5; 12 bases agree with TRBD2. The J segment lost 5 bases and the V segment lost 1 base, leaving 5 bases of the junction unmatched. The CDR3 has 16 residues. Germline V gene sequence: CDR1 LGHNA, CDR2 YSLEER. For the CDR3, the DNA is TGCGCCAGCAGCCAAGGGCTAGCGGGGGGGAGGGAGACCCAGTACTTC. Encoded protein: CASSQGLAGGRETQYF.